The 7 T cell receptor beta chains listed next were all sequenced from one sample in a study of beta chain features in type 1 diabetes. Reverse transcription of all isolated RNA meant that expressed TCRB transcripts were sequenced. Assay: immunoSEQ multiplex PCR; the TCRdb copy retains only in-frame clones and omits some. The table includes 55,000 to 85,000 clones, almost 50% detected once. Regarding the study as a whole: In every one of the four CD4+ subsets, TCRB CDR3s were moderately but significantly shorter in Type 1 diabetes patients.

No antigen is known for these receptors. The source material was central memory CD4+ T cells from blood. Receptors were obtained from a man aged 30 to 45 with type 1 diabetes.

The CDR3 region has the DNA TGTGCCAGCAGCTTGGAGGGGACAGGGGTTACAGGGAATGAGCAGTTCTTC. Amino acid sequence: CASSLEGTGVTGNEQFF. The chain links TRBV5-8 to TRBJ2-1; 10 bases agree with TRBD1. After removal of 0 bases from V and 7 bases from J, the junction contained 10 bases not matched to a gene. Germline assignment: CDR1 SGHTS and CDR2 YDEGEE. CDR3 size: 17 residues.

The CDR3 coding sequence is TGTGCCAGCAGCAGACAGGGACCTGAAGCTTTCTTT. This encodes CASSRQGPEAFF. V and J are TRBV5-6 and TRBJ1-1; TRBD1 aligns across 7 bases. V lost 4 bases, J lost 6 bases, and 3 bases stayed unmatched. The CDR3 is made up of 12 amino acids. From germline, CDR1 is SGHDT and CDR2 YYEEEE.

The chain recombines TRBV10-3 with TRBJ2-2; 9 nucleotides match TRBD1. Per the germline V gene, CDR1 is ENHRY and CDR2 is SYGVKD. V dropped 8 bases and J dropped 4; count of bases not matched to a gene: 8. The CDR3 consists of 15 residues. The CDR3: CAIRGTGQPTGELFF. The CDR3 DNA sequence: TGTGCCATCCGGGGGACAGGGCAACCCACCGGGGAGCTGTTTTTT.

The V call is TRBV6-1, the J call TRBJ1-4; a possible D gene is TRBD1 (6 bases). The CDR3 consists of 15 residues. Germline V lookup: CDR1 MNHNS, CDR2 SASEGT. The ends were cut back, 2 bases at V and 8 bases at J, with 15 bases in the middle. Written as DNA, the CDR3 is TGTGCCAGCAGTGAACTGGGTGGGGGCAGGGAAAAACTGTTTTTT. Translating it yields CASSELGGGREKLFF.

In this sample, this clone turned up a few times. The chain has TRBV5-1 and TRBJ2-2; D perhaps matches TRBD2 (6 bases). The CDR3 sequence is 14 residues long. CDR1 and CDR2 from the germline V gene are SGHRS and YFSETQ. V was cut by 3 bases and J by 5 bases, with 11 bases left in between. This CDR3 is CASSWEAGTGELFF. DNA of the CDR3: TGCGCCAGCAGCTGGGAAGCGGGTACCGGGGAGCTGTTTTTT.

This rearrangement joins TRBV2 to TRBJ2-1, with TRBD1 as a possible D gene (6 bases). Germline loops: CDR1 SNHLY, CDR2 FYNNEI. CDR3 length equals 15 residues. The V and J ends lost 8 bases and 5 bases respectively, with 19 bases between them. The CDR3 loop is CASGAWTARNNEQFF. The CDR3 nucleotides are TGTGCCAGCGGAGCTTGGACAGCGAGGAACAATGAGCAGTTCTTC.

The V and J genes are TRBV18 and TRBJ1-1, with a tentative D call TRBD1 (5 bases). The ends were cut back, 6 bases at V and 4 bases at J, with 15 bases in the middle. The CDR3 is 14 amino acids. The germline V gene has CDR1 KGHSH and CDR2 LQKENI. This CDR3 reads CASSSGSGVTEAFF. The DNA for the CDR3 is TGTGCCAGCTCGTCCGGGTCGGGGGTCACTGAAGCTTTCTTT. The variable domain in full, with the rest retrieved from reference TRBV18 and TRBJ1-1, is NAGVMQNPRHLVRRRGQEARLRCSPMKGHSHVYWYRQLPEEGLKFMVYLQKENIIDESGMPKERFSAEFPKEGPSILRIQQVVRGDSAAYFCASSSGSGVTEAFFGQGTRLTVV.